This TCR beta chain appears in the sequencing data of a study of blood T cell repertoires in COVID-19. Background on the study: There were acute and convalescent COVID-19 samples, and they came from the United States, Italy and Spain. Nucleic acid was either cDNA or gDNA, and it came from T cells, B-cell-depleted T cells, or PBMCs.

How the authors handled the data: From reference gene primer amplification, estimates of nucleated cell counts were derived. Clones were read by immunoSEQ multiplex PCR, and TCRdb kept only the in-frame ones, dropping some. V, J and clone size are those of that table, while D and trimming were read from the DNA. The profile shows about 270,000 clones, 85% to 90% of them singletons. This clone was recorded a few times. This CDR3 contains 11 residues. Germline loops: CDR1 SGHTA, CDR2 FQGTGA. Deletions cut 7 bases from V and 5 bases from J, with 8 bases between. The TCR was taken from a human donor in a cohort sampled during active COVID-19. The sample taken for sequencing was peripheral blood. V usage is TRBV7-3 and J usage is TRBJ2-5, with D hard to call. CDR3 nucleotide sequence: TGTGCCAGCAATTTGGGCGAGACCCAGTACTTC. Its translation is CASNLGETQYF.